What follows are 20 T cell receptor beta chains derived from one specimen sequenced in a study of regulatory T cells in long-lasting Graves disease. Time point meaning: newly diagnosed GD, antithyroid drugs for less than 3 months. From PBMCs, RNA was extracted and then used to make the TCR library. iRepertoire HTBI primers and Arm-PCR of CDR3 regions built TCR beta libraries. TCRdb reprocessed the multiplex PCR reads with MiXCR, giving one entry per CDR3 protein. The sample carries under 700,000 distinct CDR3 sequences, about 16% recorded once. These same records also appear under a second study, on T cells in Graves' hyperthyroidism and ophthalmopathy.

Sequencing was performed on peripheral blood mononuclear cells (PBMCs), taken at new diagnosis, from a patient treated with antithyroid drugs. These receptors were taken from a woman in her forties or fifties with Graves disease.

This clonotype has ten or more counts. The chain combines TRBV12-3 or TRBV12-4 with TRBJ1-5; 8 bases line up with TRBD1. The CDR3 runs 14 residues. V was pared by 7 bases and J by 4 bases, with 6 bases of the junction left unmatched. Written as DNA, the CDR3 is TGTGCCAGCACCCAGGGGGCGAGGAATCAGCCCCAGCATTTT. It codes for CASTQGARNQPQHF.

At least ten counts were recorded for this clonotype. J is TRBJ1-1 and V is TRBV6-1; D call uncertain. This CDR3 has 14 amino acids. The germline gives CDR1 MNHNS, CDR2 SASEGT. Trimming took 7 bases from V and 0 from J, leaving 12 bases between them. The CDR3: CASIPPGMNTEAFF. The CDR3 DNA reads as TGTGCCAGCATCCCCCCCGGGATGAACACTGAAGCTTTCTTT.

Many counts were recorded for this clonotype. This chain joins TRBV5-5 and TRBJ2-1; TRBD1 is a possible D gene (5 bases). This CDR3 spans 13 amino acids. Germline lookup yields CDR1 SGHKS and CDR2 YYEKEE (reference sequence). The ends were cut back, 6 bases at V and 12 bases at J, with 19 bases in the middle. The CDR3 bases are TGTGCCAGCACCCCCCAACAGGTTCAAGGGCAGTTCTTC. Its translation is CASTPQQVQGQFF.

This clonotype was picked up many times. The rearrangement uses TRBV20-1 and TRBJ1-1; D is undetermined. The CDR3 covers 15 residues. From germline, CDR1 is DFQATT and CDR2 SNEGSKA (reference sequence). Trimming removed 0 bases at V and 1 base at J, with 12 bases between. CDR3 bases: TGCAGTGCTAGAGATGGTTGGCAGAGGAACACTGAAGCTTTCTTT. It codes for CSARDGWQRNTEAFF.

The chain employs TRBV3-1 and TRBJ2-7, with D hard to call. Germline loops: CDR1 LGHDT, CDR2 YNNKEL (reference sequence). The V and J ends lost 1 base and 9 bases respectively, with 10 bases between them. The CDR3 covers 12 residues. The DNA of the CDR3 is TGTGCCAGCAGCCAAGGCCAGCTAAGGCAGTACTTC. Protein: CASSQGQLRQYF.

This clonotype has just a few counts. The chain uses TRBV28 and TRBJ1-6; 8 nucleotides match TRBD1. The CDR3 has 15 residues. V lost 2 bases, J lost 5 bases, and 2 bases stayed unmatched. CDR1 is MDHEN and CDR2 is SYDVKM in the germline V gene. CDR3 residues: CASSLRDRHNSPLHF. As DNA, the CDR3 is TGTGCCAGCAGTTTACGGGACAGGCATAATTCACCCCTCCACTTT.

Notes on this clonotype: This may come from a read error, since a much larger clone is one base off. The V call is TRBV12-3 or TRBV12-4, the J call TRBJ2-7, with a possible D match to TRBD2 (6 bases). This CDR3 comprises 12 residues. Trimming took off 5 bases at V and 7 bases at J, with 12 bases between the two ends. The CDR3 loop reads CASSIPSDEQYF. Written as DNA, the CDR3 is TGTGCCAGCAGTATTCCTAGCGATGAGCAGTACTTC.

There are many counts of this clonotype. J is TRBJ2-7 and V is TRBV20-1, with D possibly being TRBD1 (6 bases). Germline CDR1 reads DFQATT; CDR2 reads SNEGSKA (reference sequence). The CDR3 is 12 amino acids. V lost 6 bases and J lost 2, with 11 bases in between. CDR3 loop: CSAPAGAYEQYF. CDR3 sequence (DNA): TGCAGTGCCCCCGCAGGGGCCTACGAGCAGTACTTC.

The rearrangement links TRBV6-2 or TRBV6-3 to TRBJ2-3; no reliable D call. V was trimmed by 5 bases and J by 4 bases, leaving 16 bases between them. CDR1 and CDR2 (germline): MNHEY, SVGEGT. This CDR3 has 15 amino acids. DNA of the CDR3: TGTGCCAGCAGTCACTGGACGGACGTCGCAGATACGCAGTATTTT. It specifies CASSHWTDVADTQYF.

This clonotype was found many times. CDR3 DNA: TGTGCCAGCAGCGTAGCCTCCAGCAACTATGGCTACACCTTC. It encodes CASSVASSNYGYTF. V usage is TRBV9 and J usage is TRBJ1-2; D gene unclear. Germline CDR1 SGDLS, CDR2 YYNGEE. V lost 0 bases and J lost 2, with 8 bases in between. There are 14 residues in the CDR3.

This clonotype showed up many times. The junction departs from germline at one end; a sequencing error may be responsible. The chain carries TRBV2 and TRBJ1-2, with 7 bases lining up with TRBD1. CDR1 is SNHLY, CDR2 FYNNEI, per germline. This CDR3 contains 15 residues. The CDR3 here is CASIEEDRILSGYTF. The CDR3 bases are TGTGCCAGCATTGAAGAGGACAGGATCTTAAGCGGCTACACCTTC.

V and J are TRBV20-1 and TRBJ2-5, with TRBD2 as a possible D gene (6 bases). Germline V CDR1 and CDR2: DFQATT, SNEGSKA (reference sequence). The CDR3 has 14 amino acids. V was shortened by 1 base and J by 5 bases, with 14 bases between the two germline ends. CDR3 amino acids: CSARGGGELETQYF. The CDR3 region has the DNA TGCAGTGCTAGAGGGGGCGGGGAGTTGGAGACCCAGTACTTC.

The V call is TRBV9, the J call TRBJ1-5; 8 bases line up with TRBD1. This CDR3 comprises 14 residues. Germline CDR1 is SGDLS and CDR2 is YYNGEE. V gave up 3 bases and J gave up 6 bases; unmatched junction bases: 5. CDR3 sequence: CASSATGQGQPQHF. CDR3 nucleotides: TGTGCCAGCAGCGCCACCGGACAGGGTCAGCCCCAGCATTTT.

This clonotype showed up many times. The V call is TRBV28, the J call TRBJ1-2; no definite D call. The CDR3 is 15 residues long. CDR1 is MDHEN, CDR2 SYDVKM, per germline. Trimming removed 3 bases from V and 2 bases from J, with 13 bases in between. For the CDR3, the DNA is TGTGCCAGCAGTTTTGTTGCAGGCGGCAACTATGGCTACACCTTC. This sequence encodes CASSFVAGGNYGYTF.

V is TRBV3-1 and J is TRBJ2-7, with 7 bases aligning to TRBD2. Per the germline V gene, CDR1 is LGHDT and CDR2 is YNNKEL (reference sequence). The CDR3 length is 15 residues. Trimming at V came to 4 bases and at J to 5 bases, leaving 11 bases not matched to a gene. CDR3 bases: TGTGCCAGCAGCCCCATGACTAGCCCCACCAACGAGCAGTACTTC. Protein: CASSPMTSPTNEQYF.

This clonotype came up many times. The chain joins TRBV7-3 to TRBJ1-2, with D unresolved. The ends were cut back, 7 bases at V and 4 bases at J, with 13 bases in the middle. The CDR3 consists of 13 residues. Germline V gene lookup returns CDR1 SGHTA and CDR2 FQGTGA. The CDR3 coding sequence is TGTGCCAGCACCCAGTCAAGCGTCTATGGCTACACCTTC. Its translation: CASTQSSVYGYTF.

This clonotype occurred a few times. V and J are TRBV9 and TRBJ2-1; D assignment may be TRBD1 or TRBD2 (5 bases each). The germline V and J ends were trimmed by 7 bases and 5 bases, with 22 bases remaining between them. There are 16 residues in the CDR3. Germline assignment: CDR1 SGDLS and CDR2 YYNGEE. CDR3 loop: CASPSGGPPFHNEQFF. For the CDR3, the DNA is TGTGCCAGCCCATCTGGGGGACCCCCTTTTCACAATGAGCAGTTCTTC. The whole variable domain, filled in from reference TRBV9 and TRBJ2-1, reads DSGVTQTPKHLITATGQRVTLRCSPRSGDLSVYWYQQSLDQGLQFLIQYYNGEERAKGNILERFSAQQFPDLHSELNLSSLELGDSALYFCASPSGGPPFHNEQFFGPGTRLTVL.

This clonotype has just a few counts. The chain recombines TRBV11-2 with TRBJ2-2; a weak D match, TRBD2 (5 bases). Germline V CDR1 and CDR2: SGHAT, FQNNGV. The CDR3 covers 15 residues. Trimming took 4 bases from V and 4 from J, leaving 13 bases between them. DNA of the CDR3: TGTGCCAGCAGCTCAAGGAGGCGGATCACCGGGGAGCTGTTTTTT. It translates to CASSSRRRITGELFF.

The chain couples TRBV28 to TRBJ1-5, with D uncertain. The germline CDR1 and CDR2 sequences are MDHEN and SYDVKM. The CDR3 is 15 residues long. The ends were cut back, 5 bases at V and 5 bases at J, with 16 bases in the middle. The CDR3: CASSGGSATDQPQHF. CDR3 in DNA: TGTGCCAGCAGTGGCGGATCGGCCACCGATCAGCCCCAGCATTTT.

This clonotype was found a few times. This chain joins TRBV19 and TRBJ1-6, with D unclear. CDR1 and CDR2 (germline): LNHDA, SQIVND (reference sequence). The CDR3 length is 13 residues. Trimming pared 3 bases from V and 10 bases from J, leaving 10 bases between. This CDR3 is CASSIMGSSPLHF. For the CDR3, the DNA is TGTGCCAGTAGTATCATGGGGAGCTCACCCCTCCACTTT.